The 8 T cell receptor beta chains presented below share a single source sample, sequenced in a study of T cell responses to AZD1222 COVID-19 vaccine. Method: immunoSEQ multiplex PCR; TCRdb's copy keeps in-frame clones and lacks some. The sample shows under 150,000 clones, approximately 87% of them seen only once. Specimen: peripheral blood, collected 28 days after the second AZD1222 dose. The receptors stem from an adult who received the AZD1222 COVID-19 vaccine.

The V gene is TRBV7-2, the J gene TRBJ2-7, with 11 bases lining up with TRBD1. This CDR3 is built from 17 residues. Trimming removed 3 bases from V and 6 bases from J; junction bases left unmatched: 13. Germline loops: CDR1 SGHTA, CDR2 FQGNSA. In nucleotides, the CDR3 is TGTGCCAGCAGCTTGGACAGGGGGCGCGGGTGGCCTGCCGAGCAGTACTTC. As protein: CASSLDRGRGWPAEQYF.

The J gene is TRBJ1-2, the V gene TRBV12-3 or TRBV12-4, with unresolved D. There are 11 residues in the CDR3. Trimming removed 3 bases from V and 5 bases from J, with 4 bases in between. CDR3 protein: CASSFIYGYTF. The CDR3 DNA is TGTGCCAGCAGTTTTATTTATGGCTACACCTTC.

The chain couples TRBV19 to TRBJ1-3; weak D call: TRBD1 (6 bases). The germline V gene encodes CDR1 LNHDA and CDR2 SQIVND (reference sequence). CDR3 length equals 14 residues. Trimming took 2 bases from V and 3 from J, leaving 8 bases between them. The CDR3 loop reads CASSIQGLGNTIYF. The CDR3 coding sequence is TGTGCCAGTAGTATACAGGGGCTTGGAAACACCATATATTTT.

The count of this clone is one. The chain combines TRBV7-3 with TRBJ1-2; no clear D gene. CDR1 SGHTA and CDR2 FQGTGA come from the germline V gene. V was trimmed by 1 base and J by 2 bases, leaving 8 bases between them. CDR3 length: 14 residues. CDR3 DNA: TGTGCCAGCAGCTTAAACGCCCAAAACTATGGCTACACCTTC. Translated: CASSLNAQNYGYTF.

In its sample, this clone was seen once. The chain has TRBV2 and TRBJ2-1; D uncertain. The V end lost 4 bases, the J end lost 8 bases, and 18 bases lay between the germline ends. Germline CDR1 SNHLY, CDR2 FYNNEI. The CDR3 has 15 amino acids. In DNA form, the CDR3 reads TGTGCCAGCAGTGTAGAAAGACATCGGCTGGATGAGCAGTTCTTC. It codes for CASSVERHRLDEQFF.

The chain links TRBV11-2 to TRBJ2-1, with 12 bases that match TRBD2. Germline-derived CDR1 and CDR2 are SGHAT and FQNNGV. Unmatched junction bases numbered 5, after V lost 5 bases and J lost 9 bases. This CDR3 comprises 14 residues. Written as DNA, the CDR3 is TGTGCCAGCAGCCCCACGACTAGCGGGAGTGAGCAGTTCTTC. Translation: CASSPTTSGSEQFF.

The chain joins TRBV5-5 to TRBJ1-1, with a weak D call TRBD1 (6 bases). V lost 2 bases, J lost 5 bases, and 13 bases lay in between. CDR1 SGHKS and CDR2 YYEKEE come from the germline V gene (reference sequence). The CDR3 covers 14 residues. DNA for the CDR3: TGTGCCAGCAGCTTCGGACAGAGGGATACTGAAGCTTTCTTT. It encodes CASSFGQRDTEAFF.

V gene TRBV11-2 combines with J gene TRBJ2-7; 11 bases agree with TRBD2. The CDR3 extends over 15 amino acids. V was clipped by 1 base and J by 4 bases; unmatched bases: 3. The germline V gene has CDR1 SGHAT and CDR2 FQNNGV. The CDR3 DNA follows: TGTGCCAGCAGCTTAGCAACTAGCGGGAGATACGAGCAGTACTTC. Translating gives CASSLATSGRYEQYF.